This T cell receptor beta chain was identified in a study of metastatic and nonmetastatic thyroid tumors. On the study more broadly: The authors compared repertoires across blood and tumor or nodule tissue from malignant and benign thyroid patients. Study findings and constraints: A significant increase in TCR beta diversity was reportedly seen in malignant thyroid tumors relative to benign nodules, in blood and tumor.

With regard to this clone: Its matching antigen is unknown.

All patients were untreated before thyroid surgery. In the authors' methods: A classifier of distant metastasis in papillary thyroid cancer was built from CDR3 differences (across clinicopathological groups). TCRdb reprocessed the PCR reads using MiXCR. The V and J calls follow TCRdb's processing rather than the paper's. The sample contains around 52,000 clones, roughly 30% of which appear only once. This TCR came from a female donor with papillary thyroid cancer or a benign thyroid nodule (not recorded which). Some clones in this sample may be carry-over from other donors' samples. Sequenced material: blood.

The CDR3 DNA is TGCGCCAGCAGCGGAACTAGCGGGAGGGCCTACGAGCAGTACTTC. Translating it yields CASSGTSGRAYEQYF. This chain uses TRBV5-1 with TRBJ2-7, with 13 bases aligning to TRBD2. V trimming: 4 bases; J trimming: 2 bases; junction bases outside the gene matches: 3. This CDR3 region has 15 residues. Germline assignment: CDR1 SGHRS and CDR2 YFSETQ.